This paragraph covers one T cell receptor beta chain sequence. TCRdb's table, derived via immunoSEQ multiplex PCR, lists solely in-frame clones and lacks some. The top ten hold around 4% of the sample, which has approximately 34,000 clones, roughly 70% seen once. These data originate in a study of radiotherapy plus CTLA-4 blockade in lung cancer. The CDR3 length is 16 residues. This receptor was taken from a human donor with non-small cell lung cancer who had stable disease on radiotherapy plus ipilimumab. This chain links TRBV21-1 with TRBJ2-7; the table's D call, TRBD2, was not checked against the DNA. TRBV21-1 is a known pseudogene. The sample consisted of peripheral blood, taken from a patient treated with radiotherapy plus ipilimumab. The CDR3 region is CASRGNGTSGFYEQYF. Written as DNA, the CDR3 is TGTGCCAGCAGGGGGAACGGGACTAGCGGGTTCTACGAGCAGTACTTC.